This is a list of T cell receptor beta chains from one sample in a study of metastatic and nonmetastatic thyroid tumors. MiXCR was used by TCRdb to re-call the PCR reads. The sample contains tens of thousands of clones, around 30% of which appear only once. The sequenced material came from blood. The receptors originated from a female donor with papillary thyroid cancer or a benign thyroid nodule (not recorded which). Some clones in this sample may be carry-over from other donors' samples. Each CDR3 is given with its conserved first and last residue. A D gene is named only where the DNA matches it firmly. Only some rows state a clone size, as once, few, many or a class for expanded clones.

CSARVWGEQGAPGSPLHF | TGCAGTGCTAGAGTCTGGGGGGAACAGGGCGCCCCGGGTTCACCCCTCCACTTT | TRBV20-1 | . | many | TRBJ1-6
CASSNRQDQYF | TGTGCCAGCAGTAACCGACAGGATCAGTACTTC | TRBV12-3/TRBV12-4 | . | few | TRBJ2-7
CASSVEIGSGMGEKYF | TGTGCCAGCAGCGTAGAAATTGGTAGCGGGATGGGCGAAAAGTACTTC | TRBV9 | TRBD2 | . | TRBJ2-7
CASRTGNGYTF | TGTGCCAGCAGAACAGGGAATGGCTACACCTTC | TRBV27 | . | . | TRBJ1-2
CASSVDPGQGAKNIQYF | TGTGCCAGCAGCGTAGATCCCGGACAGGGGGCCAAAAACATTCAGTACTTC | TRBV9 | TRBD1 | many | TRBJ2-4
CASRPGLAGGLAGELFF | TGTGCCAGCAGACCGGGACTAGCGGGGGGGCTAGCCGGGGAGCTGTTTTTT | TRBV6-1 | TRBD2 | few | TRBJ2-2
CSATGGANTGELFF | TGCAGCGCTACAGGGGGGGCGAACACCGGGGAGCTGTTTTTT | TRBV29-1 | . | . | TRBJ2-2
CASSLSVGDLGNEQYF | TGTGCCAGCAGCTTATCGGTGGGGGACCTTGGGAACGAGCAGTACTTC | TRBV7-8 | . | . | TRBJ2-7
CASSGGTGELFF | TGCGCCAGCAGCGGAGGGACCGGGGAGCTGTTTTTT | TRBV4-1 | . | many | TRBJ2-2
CASSGGDGSGEQFF | TGTGCCAGCAGCGGGGGAGACGGTAGTGGTGAGCAGTTCTTC | TRBV6-1 | . | . | TRBJ2-1
CASSLAGGQSDYEQYF | TGCGCCAGCAGCTTGGCCGGGGGGCAAAGCGACTACGAGCAGTACTTC | TRBV5-1 | . | . | TRBJ2-7
CASSYGHVRSYEQYF | TGTGCCAGCAGTTACGGGCATGTAAGGTCCTACGAGCAGTACTTC | TRBV6-6 | . | few | TRBJ2-7
CASSLAVGTTGELFF | TGTGCCAGCAGCTTAGCGGTCGGTACTACCGGGGAGCTGTTTTTT | TRBV28 | . | . | TRBJ2-2
CSARGPNNEQYF | TGCAGTGCTAGAGGGCCTAACAACGAGCAGTACTTC | TRBV20-1 | . | many | TRBJ2-7
CASSATGAGNTGELFF | TGTGCCAGCAGTGCCACTGGGGCAGGGAACACCGGGGAGCTGTTTTTT | TRBV12-3/TRBV12-4 | . | few | TRBJ2-2
CASRGETQYF | TGTGCCAGCAGAGGGGAGACCCAGTACTTC | TRBV6-1 | . | . | TRBJ2-5
CASSGPAEQYF | TGTGCCAGCAGTGGCCCTGCCGAGCAGTACTTC | TRBV6-1 | . | many | TRBJ2-7
CASSPGPNYGYTF | TGTGCCAGCAGCCCTGGACCGAACTATGGCTACACCTTC | TRBV11-2 | . | many | TRBJ1-2
CASSYIDRGRNEQYF | TGTGCCAGCAGCTACATCGACAGGGGGCGGAACGAGCAGTACTTC | TRBV11-2 | TRBD1 | . | TRBJ2-7
CASSLGGRGSNQPQHF | TGTGCCAGCAGCTTGGGTGGCCGTGGGAGCAATCAGCCCCAGCATTTT | TRBV5-4 | . | many | TRBJ1-5
CASSLAHEGPTGELFF | TGCGCCAGCAGCTTGGCCCACGAGGGGCCCACCGGGGAGCTGTTTTTT | TRBV5-1 | . | many | TRBJ2-2
CSARGPWGETQYF | TGCAGTGCGAGGGGACCATGGGGGGAGACCCAGTACTTC | TRBV20-1 | . | . | TRBJ2-5
CATGLTGQDSPLHF | TGTGCCACCGGTCTGACAGGGCAAGATTCACCCCTCCACTTT | TRBV27 | TRBD1 | once | TRBJ1-6
CASSLGAGREVEPQHF | TGTGCCAGCAGCTTAGGGGCAGGTAGGGAGGTGGAACCCCAGCATTTT | TRBV11-2 | . | many | TRBJ1-5
CASSPVPTSGDNEQFF | TGTGCCAGCAGCCCTGTCCCTACATCGGGGGACAATGAGCAGTTCTTC | TRBV7-8 | . | many | TRBJ2-1
CASSSGLAGLSDTWELFF | TGTGCCAGCAGTAGTGGACTAGCGGGATTGTCGGACACCTGGGAGCTGTTTTTT | TRBV6-2/TRBV6-3 | TRBD2 | . | TRBJ2-2
CASSYSQTGGEQYF | TGCGCCAGCAGCTACTCACAGACAGGGGGTGAGCAGTACTTC | TRBV5-1 | TRBD1 | once | TRBJ2-7
CASKQGAGNTEAFF | TGTGCCAGCAAGCAGGGGGCAGGGAACACTGAAGCTTTCTTT | TRBV2 | TRBD1 | many | TRBJ1-1
CASSYSLFSTKNIQYF | TGTGCCAGCAGTTACTCGCTTTTCTCCACCAAAAACATTCAGTACTTC | TRBV6-6 | . | many | TRBJ2-4
CASSPGQTNEKLFF | TGTGCCAGCAGCCCCGGGCAGACTAATGAAAAACTGTTTTTT | TRBV5-4 | . | few | TRBJ1-4
CASSQLGDRRNQPQHF | TGTGCCAGCAGCCAATTAGGGGACAGACGGAATCAGCCCCAGCATTTT | TRBV4-2 | TRBD1 | . | TRBJ1-5
CASSLGNEQFF | TGTGCCAGCAGTTTAGGGAATGAGCAGTTCTTC | TRBV27 | . | many | TRBJ2-1
CASRSIRTSGSHYNEQFF | TGTGCCAGCAGATCCATCAGAACTAGCGGGAGCCATTACAATGAGCAGTTCTTC | TRBV11-2 | TRBD2 | many | TRBJ2-1
CSAQRAGRGEAFF | TGCAGTGCTCAGAGGGCAGGGAGAGGTGAAGCTTTCTTT | TRBV20-1 | . | . | TRBJ1-1
CASSLGATEDTQYF | TGCGCCAGCAGCTTGGGAGCGACTGAGGATACGCAGTATTTT | TRBV5-1 | . | . | TRBJ2-3
CASSDAVVSGNTIYF | TGCGCCAGCAGCGACGCCGTCGTCTCTGGAAACACCATATATTTT | TRBV5-1 | . | many | TRBJ1-3
CASGRAEDYEQYF | TGTGCCAGCGGAAGGGCCGAGGACTACGAGCAGTACTTC | TRBV6-1 | . | medium-sized | TRBJ2-7
CSARVVGTSGGLDEQFF | TGCAGTGCTAGAGTGGTTGGGACTAGCGGGGGGTTGGATGAGCAGTTCTTC | TRBV20-1 | TRBD2 | . | TRBJ2-1
CASSPPQKAPNEQYF | TGTGCCAGCAGTCCCCCCCAGAAGGCCCCTAACGAGCAGTACTTC | TRBV2 | . | medium-sized | TRBJ2-7
CASSRDIGGDEAFF | TGTGCCAGCAGCCGAGACATTGGGGGGGATGAAGCTTTCTTT | TRBV7-3 | . | many | TRBJ1-1
CASGFWTPRNYYEQYF | TGTGCTAGTGGTTTTTGGACCCCAAGAAACTACTACGAGCAGTACTTC | TRBV12-5 | . | many | TRBJ2-7
CASTPDRDEQYF | TGTGCCAGCACCCCAGACAGGGACGAGCAGTACTTC | TRBV28 | TRBD1 | . | TRBJ2-7
CASSSGTSGYYEQYF | TGCGCCAGCAGCTCCGGGACTAGCGGTTACTACGAGCAGTACTTC | TRBV5-1 | TRBD2 | many | TRBJ2-7
CASIDIMKDARYEQYF | TGTGCCAGCATTGACATTATGAAAGATGCGCGCTACGAGCAGTACTTC | TRBV11-2 | . | . | TRBJ2-7
CASSPAGDSTDTQYF | TGCGCCAGCAGTCCCGCGGGGGACAGCACAGATACGCAGTATTTT | TRBV5-1 | TRBD2 | many | TRBJ2-3
CASRDRRRLEQFF | TGTGCCAGCAGGGATAGGCGAAGGCTTGAGCAGTTCTTC | TRBV28 | . | many | TRBJ2-1
CASSLTTGYYGYTF | TGTGCCAGCAGCTTGACTACAGGGTACTATGGCTACACCTTC | TRBV5-4 | . | many | TRBJ1-2
CASSPEGTYNEQFF | TGTGCCAGCTCACCGGAAGGGACCTACAATGAGCAGTTCTTC | TRBV18 | . | . | TRBJ2-1
CASSFPPGMNTEAFF | TGTGCCAGCAGTTTTCCCCCCGGAATGAACACTGAAGCTTTCTTT | TRBV12-3/TRBV12-4 | . | few | TRBJ1-1
CASHPLQSSYNSPLHF | TGTGCCAGCCATCCCCTCCAGAGCTCCTATAATTCACCCCTCCACTTT | TRBV9 | . | few | TRBJ1-6
CAISGPRGTTGELFF | TGTGCCATCAGTGGCCCTAGAGGGACCACCGGGGAACTGTTTTTT | TRBV10-3 | . | few | TRBJ2-2
CASSDRITGEQYF | TGTGCCAGCAGTGACAGGATTACAGGAGAGCAGTACTTC | TRBV7-2 | . | . | TRBJ2-7
CSAHPIPGETMNIF | TGCAGTGCCCACCCTATACCAGGAGAGACAATGAACATCTTC | TRBV20-1 | . | . | TRBJ2-1
CATSRGQSNQPQHF | TGTGCCACCAGCAGAGGACAAAGCAATCAGCCCCAGCATTTT | TRBV15 | . | . | TRBJ1-5
CASSFSVQWARNEQFF | TGTGCCAGCAGTTTTTCTGTACAGTGGGCGCGGAATGAGCAGTTCTTC | TRBV6-2/TRBV6-3 | . | few | TRBJ2-1